This TCR beta chain emerged from a study of identifying expanded T cells in peripheral blood. Germline V gives CDR1 SGHRS, CDR2 YFSETQ. Trimming stripped 3 bases from V and 4 bases from J, with 10 bases between. The CDR3 is 13 residues long. Clones were sequenced by immunoSEQ multiplex PCR, and TCRdb holds only the in-frame ones, with some missing. The sample lists approximately 100,000 clones; about 85% were seen once. Collection occurred without any documented infections or immune events in donors. The sequenced sample was blood. This chain uses TRBV5-1 with TRBJ1-1; a possible D gene is TRBD1 (6 bases). This TCR came from a person aged 18 to 70 in good health. The CDR3 nucleotides read TGCGCCAGCAGCTCAACAGGGTCCACTGAAGCTTTCTTT. It yields the protein CASSSTGSTEAFF.